This entry lists 18 T cell receptor beta chains sequenced from one sample in a study of cytomegalovirus exposure and HLA in healthy donors. The PCR ran on 60 Vbeta and 13 Jbeta primers. Profiled with immunoSEQ multiplex PCR; TCRdb holds only in-frame clones, not every one. This repertoire shows 100,000 to 120,000 clones, over 65% found once; its top ten account for roughly 8%. Sequenced material: PBMCs. Every receptor here comes from a man aged 35-49 years in good health and CMV-seropositive.

The chain recombines TRBV15 with TRBJ1-1; 7 positions match TRBD1. With 3 bases clipped from V and 6 bases from J, the junction kept 7 bases outside the gene matches. Germline values: CDR1 LNHNV, CDR2 YYDKDF (reference sequence). The CDR3 length is 14 residues. CDR3 sequence: CATSRGRTGSEAFF. In DNA, the CDR3 is TGTGCCACCAGCAGGGGCAGGACAGGCTCTGAAGCTTTCTTT.

This clone is labeled as medium-sized. V is TRBV7-9 and J is TRBJ2-7; a possible D gene is TRBD1 (6 bases). The length of the CDR3 is 12 residues. Germline lookup yields CDR1 SEHNR and CDR2 FQNEAQ (reference sequence). V was shortened by 2 bases and J by 6 bases, with 8 bases between the two germline ends. Here the CDR3 DNA reads TGTGCCAGCAGCTTAAACAGGGTCGAGCAGTACTTC. It yields the protein CASSLNRVEQYF.

V gene TRBV6-5 combines with J gene TRBJ1-1; the match to TRBD1 covers 7 bases. This CDR3 region has 12 residues. V shed 5 bases, J shed 5 bases, and the junction held 2 bases outside the gene matches. CDR1 MNHEY and CDR2 SVGAGI come from the germline V gene. The CDR3 sequence is CASSGTDTEAFF. The CDR3 DNA sequence: TGTGCCAGCAGTGGGACAGATACTGAAGCTTTCTTT.

The V and J genes are TRBV2 and TRBJ2-7; 7 bases are a match to TRBD1. Germline V CDR1 and CDR2: SNHLY, FYNNEI. This CDR3 has 14 residues. V was pared by 5 bases and J by 3 bases, with 7 bases of the junction left unmatched. The CDR3 is CASSNRGQVYEQYF. The CDR3 DNA is TGTGCCAGCAGTAACAGGGGTCAGGTCTACGAGCAGTACTTC.

Note on this clone: One end of the junction varies from germline; a read error may be responsible. This chain connects TRBV6-1 to TRBJ1-2; D is perhaps TRBD1 (5 bases). The germline V gene encodes CDR1 MNHNS and CDR2 SASEGT. This CDR3 contains 16 residues. DNA for the CDR3: TGTGCCAGCACTGAAGCGCCGACAGCAACTAACTATGGCTACACCTTC. This encodes CASTEAPTATNYGYTF.

The chain recombines TRBV6-1 with TRBJ1-5, with 12 nucleotides matching TRBD1. Germline CDR1 and CDR2: MNHNS and SASEGT. The junction had 3 bases not matched to a gene; V was cut back by 0 bases and J by 6 bases. This CDR3 is 16 amino acids long. For the CDR3, the DNA is TGTGCCAGCAGTGAAGCGGGACAGGGGGCTGTTCAGCCCCAGCATTTT. Protein: CASSEAGQGAVQPQHF.

For the CDR3, the DNA is TGTGCCAGCAGATATAGCGGGAGCAACACCGGGGAGCTGTTTTTT. Translated, it gives CASRYSGSNTGELFF. The genes are TRBV11-2 and TRBJ2-2, with 9 bases matching TRBD2. V lost 6 bases to trimming and J lost 2 bases; unmatched junction nucleotides: 4. Germline V gene sequence: CDR1 SGHAT, CDR2 FQNNGV. The CDR3 contains 15 residues.

This chain uses TRBV29-1 with TRBJ2-2; 7 nucleotides line up with TRBD2. Germline V lookup: CDR1 SQVTM, CDR2 ANQGSEA. Losses at the gene ends were 6 bases for V and 0 bases for J; bases not matched to a gene: 16. CDR3 length equals 18 residues. CDR3 residues: CSVAFSGGLPANTGELFF. CDR3 in DNA: TGCAGCGTCGCTTTTTCGGGGGGACTCCCCGCGAACACCGGGGAGCTGTTTTTT.

This clone has more than one count but fewer than ten. A read error may produce the germline difference seen at one junction end. The chain uses TRBV28 and TRBJ2-6, with D possibly matching TRBD1 (5 bases). The germline V gene encodes CDR1 MDHEN and CDR2 SYDVKM. The CDR3 totals 12 residues. The DNA of the CDR3 is TGTGCCAGCTCATCTGGGGCCAACGGCCTGACTTTC. Protein sequence: CASSSGANGLTF.

The chain carries TRBV5-5 and TRBJ2-3, with 7 positions matching TRBD2. Germline values: CDR1 SGHKS, CDR2 YYEKEE (reference sequence). The V segment lost 1 base and the J segment 3 bases; nucleotides outside the gene matches: 5. The CDR3 loop spans 15 amino acids. CDR3 sequence: CASSLWEGRTDTQYF. CDR3 DNA sequence: TGTGCCAGCAGCTTGTGGGAGGGAAGGACAGATACGCAGTATTTT.

The chain couples TRBV27 to TRBJ2-2; 7 bases fit TRBD1. Trimming removed 0 bases from V and 4 bases from J; junction bases left unmatched: 5. CDR3 length: 16 residues. Per germline, CDR1 MNHEY and CDR2 SMNVEV (reference sequence). CDR3 protein: CASSLSKGATTGELFF. The CDR3 DNA reads as TGTGCCAGCAGTTTATCGAAGGGGGCCACCACCGGGGAGCTGTTTTTT.

The rearrangement joins TRBV7-6 to TRBJ2-5, with 8 bases that match TRBD2. CDR3 length: 15 amino acids. Trimming cost V 5 bases and J 1 base; bases outside gene matches: 6. Germline V lookup: CDR1 SGHVS, CDR2 FNYEAQ. For the CDR3, the DNA is TGTGCCAGCAGCACCGGACTAGCTCTCCAAGAGACCCAGTACTTC. This encodes CASSTGLALQETQYF.

V is TRBV10-2 and J is TRBJ1-1, with 11 bases aligning to TRBD1. The V segment lost 6 bases and the J segment 3 bases; nucleotides outside the gene matches: 9. The CDR3 loop spans 16 amino acids. Germline CDR1 is WSHSY and CDR2 is SAAADI. CDR3 nucleotides: TGCGCCAGCAGCCTCGGACAGGGGGCAGTTGACACTGAAGCTTTCTTT. Translating gives CASSLGQGAVDTEAFF.

Here the CDR3 DNA reads TGTGCCAGCAGCACGCCAACTAGCGGGGGGGGATACGAGCAGTACTTC. It encodes CASSTPTSGGGYEQYF. The gene calls are TRBV5-4 and TRBJ2-7; 13 nucleotides agree with TRBD2. The CDR3 covers 16 residues. With 4 bases clipped from V and 4 bases from J, the junction kept 8 bases outside the gene matches. Germline lookup yields CDR1 SGHNT and CDR2 YYREEE (reference sequence). Drawing the rest from reference TRBV5-4 and TRBJ2-7, the complete variable domain is ETGVTQSPTHLIKTRGQQVTLRCSSQSGHNTVSWYQQALGQGPQFIFQYYREEENGRGNFPPRFSGLQFPNYSSELNVNALELDDSALYLCASSTPTSGGGYEQYFGPGTRLTVT.

The J gene is TRBJ2-2, the V gene TRBV7-9; D might be TRBD1 (5 bases). Germline values: CDR1 SEHNR, CDR2 FQNEAQ (reference sequence). The V end lost 5 bases, the J end lost 0 bases, and 16 bases lay between the germline ends. The CDR3 covers 17 residues. CDR3 in amino acids: CASSPTGWTTNTGELFF. CDR3 bases: TGTGCCAGCAGCCCCACCGGATGGACAACGAACACCGGGGAGCTGTTTTTT.

The chain carries TRBV7-6 and TRBJ2-3, with 8 bases fitting TRBD2. The CDR3 has 15 residues. Germline CDR1 and CDR2: SGHVS and FNYEAQ. V was clipped by 1 base and J by 5 bases; unmatched bases: 5. The CDR3 region has the DNA TGTGCCAGCAGCTTAGGGGGACTAGGTGGAGATACGCAGTATTTT. It specifies CASSLGGLGGDTQYF.

The chain joins TRBV30 to TRBJ2-1, with 9 positions matching TRBD2. Germline loops: CDR1 GTSNPN, CDR2 SVGIG (reference sequence). The CDR3 is made up of 15 amino acids. The V gene end was trimmed by 4 bases and the J gene end by 6 bases; junction bases not matched to a gene: 10. The CDR3 DNA reads as TGTGCCTGGAATCATGGCGGGAGGGCCTCCAATGAGCAGTTCTTC. Translating it yields CAWNHGGRASNEQFF.

The table lists this clone with a count of one. The genes are TRBV5-6 and TRBJ2-1; D not certain. The CDR3 sequence is 15 residues long. V shed 2 bases and J shed 2 bases, with 11 bases lying between them. Germline V CDR1 and CDR2: SGHDT, YYEEEE. This CDR3 reads CASSFRLLAYNEQFF. DNA of the CDR3: TGTGCCAGCAGCTTCCGACTCCTCGCCTACAATGAGCAGTTCTTC.